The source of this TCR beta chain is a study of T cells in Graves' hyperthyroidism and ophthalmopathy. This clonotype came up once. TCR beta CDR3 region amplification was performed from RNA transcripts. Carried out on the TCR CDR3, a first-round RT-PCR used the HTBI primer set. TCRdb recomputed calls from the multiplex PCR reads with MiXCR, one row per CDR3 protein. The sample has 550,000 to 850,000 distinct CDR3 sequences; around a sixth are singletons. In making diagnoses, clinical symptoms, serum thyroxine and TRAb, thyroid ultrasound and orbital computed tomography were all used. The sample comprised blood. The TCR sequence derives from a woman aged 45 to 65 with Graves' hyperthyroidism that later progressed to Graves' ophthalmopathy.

Here the CDR3 reads CASRGGGGGKETQYF. CDR3 sequence (DNA): TGTGCCAGCAGGGGTGGGGGGGGGGGGAAGGAGACCCAGTACTTC. The V and J genes are TRBV28 and TRBJ2-5; 7 bases line up with TRBD2. This CDR3 is 15 amino acids long. Germline loops: CDR1 MDHEN, CDR2 SYDVKM. The V and J ends lost 6 bases and 5 bases, in that order; junction bases with no gene match: 12.